This is a list of T cell receptor beta chains from one sample in a study of CD8 T cells in ankylosing spondylitis. TCRdb reprocessed the 5' RACE reads via MiXCR and lists one record per CDR3 protein. The table records 450,000 to 550,000 distinct CDR3 sequences, roughly 5.3% of them present only once. Sequencing input: blood, either unsorted or a sorted T cell fraction (not recorded which). All receptors come from a male donor with ankylosing spondylitis. The CDR3 runs from the conserved cysteine through the conserved F or W. The order of the fields is V gene, clone size, J gene, D gene, CDR3 protein, CDR3 DNA. A D gene is named only where the DNA matches it firmly. Size values are once, few and many counts, or a class for expanded clones, and some rows have none.

TRBV20-1	many	TRBJ2-1	TRBD2	CSARRGLAVYNEQFF	TGCAGTGCCCGACGTGGACTAGCGGTTTACAATGAGCAGTTCTTC
TRBV10-3	many	TRBJ2-5	.	CAISEGAEQETQYF	TGTGCCATCAGTGAGGGGGCGGAGCAAGAGACCCAGTACTTC
TRBV30	many	TRBJ1-1	.	CAWSVLGTSEAFF	TGTGCCTGGAGTGTACTTGGAACTTCAGAAGCTTTCTTT
TRBV4-1	many	TRBJ1-5	.	CASSRPGYNQPQHF	TGCGCCAGCAGCCGACCAGGGTACAATCAGCCCCAGCATTTT
TRBV11-2	.	TRBJ2-2	TRBD2	CASSSGLVPGELFF	TGTGCCAGCAGCTCCGGACTAGTGCCCGGGGAGCTGTTTTTT
TRBV12-3/TRBV12-4	many	TRBJ2-6	TRBD1	CASSPWRDRGSWANVLTF	TGTGCCAGCAGTCCCTGGCGGGACAGGGGATCCTGGGCCAACGTCCTGACTTTC
TRBV20-1	many	TRBJ2-5	.	CSARYSQETQYF	TGCAGTGCTAGGTACTCTCAAGAGACCCAGTACTTC
TRBV12-3/TRBV12-4	many	TRBJ1-3	TRBD1	CASSPGDRARGNTIYF	TGTGCCAGCAGCCCAGGGGACAGGGCGCGGGGAAACACCATATATTTT
TRBV12-3/TRBV12-4	.	TRBJ2-1	TRBD2	CASSLNSGSVNEQFF	TGTGCCAGCAGCCTGAATAGCGGGAGCGTGAATGAGCAGTTCTTC
TRBV14	many	TRBJ2-1	.	CASSYQAGSYNEQFF	TGTGCCAGCAGCTATCAGGCAGGATCCTACAATGAGCAGTTCTTC
TRBV9	many	TRBJ1-1	TRBD1	CASSVNANRGGGYEAFF	TGTGCCAGCAGCGTAAACGCGAACAGGGGAGGAGGGTATGAAGCTTTCTTT
TRBV20-1	few	TRBJ2-7	TRBD1	CSAQGAPNYEQYF	TGCAGTGCTCAGGGGGCTCCGAACTACGAGCAGTACTTC
TRBV7-9	many	TRBJ1-4	.	CASSSPGRHNEKLFF	TGTGCCAGCAGCTCACCGGGACGGCATAATGAAAAACTGTTTTTT
TRBV3-1	.	TRBJ2-3	TRBD2	CASSQGGLAGSTDTQYF	TGTGCCAGCAGCCAAGGGGGACTAGCGGGAAGCACAGATACGCAGTATTTT
TRBV18	few	TRBJ2-1	.	CASSPPEYNEQFF	TGTGCCAGCTCACCACCGGAGTACAATGAGCAGTTCTTC
TRBV29-1	many	TRBJ1-4	.	CSVLKIEKLFF	TGCAGCGTTTTGAAGATCGAAAAACTGTTTTTT
TRBV27	many	TRBJ1-4	.	CASSFTPTNEKLFF	TGTGCCAGCAGTTTTACCCCAACTAATGAAAAACTGTTTTTT
TRBV3-1	many	TRBJ2-1	.	CASAQVWNEQFF	TGTGCCAGCGCTCAAGTGTGGAATGAGCAGTTCTTC
TRBV4-2	many	TRBJ2-1	TRBD2	CASSQEAGLAGQIEQFF	TGTGCCAGCAGCCAAGAGGCGGGACTAGCGGGGCAGATTGAGCAGTTCTTC
TRBV7-9	.	TRBJ2-3	TRBD1	CAIPEGATDTQYF	TGTGCCATCCCCGAGGGGGCAACAGATACGCAGTATTTT
TRBV20-1	many	TRBJ2-1	.	CSASVLAELYNEQFF	TGCAGTGCTAGCGTTCTGGCGGAGTTATACAATGAGCAGTTCTTC
TRBV6-6	few	TRBJ1-2	TRBD1	CASSLDRAHGYTF	TGTGCCAGCAGTTTAGACAGGGCCCATGGCTACACCTTC
TRBV28	.	TRBJ2-3	TRBD2	CASSFGLAGGSSTDTQYF	TGTGCCAGCAGTTTCGGGCTAGCGGGGGGATCTAGCACAGATACGCAGTATTTT
TRBV7-2	many	TRBJ2-4	.	CASSLASTGGAYF	TGTGCCAGCAGCTTAGCGAGTACCGGGGGCGCGTACTTC
TRBV28	many	TRBJ2-3	.	CASSLSWPDTQYF	TGTGCCAGCAGTTTATCCTGGCCAGATACGCAGTATTTT
TRBV6-5	many	TRBJ2-7	TRBD1	CASSLVRQGGEQYF	TGTGCCAGCAGTTTGGTGAGACAGGGGGGCGAGCAGTACTTC
TRBV20-1	many	TRBJ2-1	.	CSAANTNEQFF	TGCAGTGCTGCCAACACAAATGAGCAGTTCTTC
TRBV6-5	many	TRBJ2-7	.	CASSDTSYEQYF	TGTGCCAGCAGTGACACCTCCTACGAGCAGTACTTC